Below are 32 T cell receptor beta chains sequenced from a single sample in a study of metastatic and nonmetastatic thyroid tumors. TCRdb re-clonotyped the PCR reads via MiXCR. The data show nearly 25,000 clones, with around an eighth seen just once and approximately 14% held by the top ten. Treatment of any kind had been given to no patient before thyroid surgery. The sample comprised blood. These receptors were obtained from a female donor with papillary thyroid cancer or a benign thyroid nodule (not recorded which). Some clones in this sample may be carry-over from other donors' samples.

This clone occurred many times. The chain couples TRBV6-2 or TRBV6-3 to TRBJ2-1; D is possibly TRBD2 (7 bases). The CDR3 is 15 residues long. Trimming shortened V by 4 bases and J by 4 bases, and 14 bases separated the two germline ends. Per the germline V gene, CDR1 is MNHEY and CDR2 is SVGEGT. The CDR3 protein is CASSSSGTQYNEQFF. In DNA form, the CDR3 reads TGTGCCAGCAGTTCAAGCGGGACACAGTACAATGAGCAGTTCTTC.

This clone appeared many times. The chain's CDR3 is CASSLAPRAEQFF. DNA for the CDR3: TGTGCCAGCAGCTTAGCCCCCCGGGCTGAGCAGTTCTTC. The J gene is TRBJ2-1, the V gene TRBV7-8; D is uncertain. The CDR3 contains 13 residues. Deletions cut 0 bases from V and 9 bases from J, with 9 bases between. CDR1 and CDR2 from the germline V gene are SGHVS and FQNEAQ.

In its sample, this clone was seen many times. CDR3 region: CAHRGSGANVLTF. DNA of the CDR3: TGTGCCCACAGGGGCTCTGGGGCCAACGTCCTGACTTTC. This chain joins TRBV6-1 and TRBJ2-6, with TRBD1 identical over 7 bases. CDR1 is MNHNS, CDR2 SASEGT, per germline. The CDR3 extends over 13 amino acids. The V segment lost 11 bases and the J segment 0 bases; nucleotides outside the gene matches: 1.

Ten or more counts support this clone. The chain recombines TRBV4-2 with TRBJ1-1, with 8 bases matching TRBD1. The CDR3 is 16 amino acids. Germline-derived CDR1 and CDR2 are LGHNA and YNFKEQ. V lost 0 bases and J lost 4; bases outside the gene matches: 7. CDR3 in amino acids: CASSQDPGQGSTEAFF. The CDR3 nucleotides are TGTGCCAGCAGCCAAGACCCTGGACAGGGATCCACTGAAGCTTTCTTT.

There are many counts of this clone. With a much larger clone just one base away, this may be a read error. The V call is TRBV20-1, the J call TRBJ1-2; D is unresolved. Germline CDR1 reads DFQATT; CDR2 reads SNEGSKA (reference sequence). V dropped 0 bases and J dropped 12 bases, with 17 bases sitting between them. The CDR3 is made up of 13 amino acids. In DNA form, the CDR3 reads TGCAGTGCTAGAGAGTTCGGCGAGGGAGGCCACACCTTC. This gives the protein CSAREFGEGGHTF.

Ten or more counts support this clone. A single base separates this from a much larger clone, so it may be a read error. The V and J genes are TRBV4-1 and TRBJ1-4; the D is unclear. V shed 5 bases and J shed 0 bases, with 16 bases lying between them. Germline-derived CDR1 and CDR2 are MGHRA and YSYEKL. CDR3 length: 17 residues. In DNA form, the CDR3 reads TGCGCCAGCAGCTGGACGGAGCTCCAAGCAACTAATGAAAAACTGTTTTTT. Translating it yields CASSWTELQATNEKLFF.

By share, this clone counts as medium-sized (0.01 to 0.1%). The rearrangement uses TRBV6-1 and TRBJ2-2; TRBD1 aligns across 7 bases. V was pared by 4 bases and J by 1 base, with 3 bases of the junction left unmatched. Germline V CDR1 and CDR2: MNHNS, SASEGT. The CDR3 is 15 residues long. The CDR3 reads CASSAGTENTGELFF. CDR3 nucleotide sequence: TGTGCCAGCAGTGCCGGGACAGAGAACACCGGGGAGCTGTTTTTT.

This clone was seen repeatedly, ten times or more. The chain employs TRBV20-1 and TRBJ2-7; a weak D match, TRBD1 (6 bases). V was shortened by 3 bases and J by 4 bases, with 19 bases between the two germline ends. Per germline, CDR1 DFQATT and CDR2 SNEGSKA (reference sequence). CDR3 length: 15 amino acids. In nucleotides, the CDR3 is TGCAGTGCTAGCACCCCCATGGTGGGGGCTTACGAGCAGTACTTC. Its translation is CSASTPMVGAYEQYF.

This clone is categorized as medium-sized. The chain links TRBV3-1 to TRBJ2-2; 11 nucleotides line up with TRBD2. Germline V gene data show CDR1 as LGHDT and CDR2 as YNNKEL (reference sequence). The J segment lost 5 bases and the V segment lost 5 bases, leaving 4 bases of the junction unmatched. This CDR3 region has 15 residues. Written as DNA, the CDR3 is TGTGCCAGCAGCAGCACTAGCGGGAGTACCGGGGAGCTGTTTTTT. Protein sequence: CASSSTSGSTGELFF. The complete variable domain, with remaining parts taken from reference TRBV3-1 and TRBJ2-2, reads DTAVSQTPKYLVTQMGNDKSIKCEQNLGHDTMYWYKQDSKKFLKIMFSYNNKELIINETVPNRFSPKSPDKAHLNLHINSLELGDSAVYFCASSSTSGSTGELFFGEGSRLTVL.

Within the sample, this clone is medium-sized. The CDR3 nucleotides are TGCGCCAGCAGCCAAGATCCGGAGAGCTCCTACGAGCAGTACTTC. It translates to CASSQDPESSYEQYF. This rearrangement joins TRBV4-1 to TRBJ2-7, with D unresolved. The CDR3 covers 15 residues. Germline CDR1 and CDR2: MGHRA and YSYEKL. Trimming removed 0 bases from V and 0 bases from J, with 9 bases in between.

This clone was counted many times. The rearrangement uses TRBV7-9 and TRBJ2-7; D ambiguous. CDR1 and CDR2 (germline): SEHNR, FQNEAQ (reference sequence). Trimming cost V 4 bases and J 2 bases, with 6 bases left between them. The CDR3 runs 12 residues. In DNA form, the CDR3 reads TGTGCCAGCAGCTCTACGACCTACGAGCAGTACTTC. This encodes CASSSTTYEQYF.

V is TRBV6-1 and J is TRBJ1-2; D is possibly TRBD1 (5 bases). The V gene's germline CDR1 is MNHNS and CDR2 SASEGT. V lost 7 bases to trimming and J lost 2 bases, with 17 bases between them. The CDR3 covers 15 residues. CDR3 DNA: TGTGCCAGCACCATAGGACAATCTTCCAACTATGGCTACACCTTC. Translation gives CASTIGQSSNYGYTF.

This clone was recorded many times. This sequence joins TRBV12-3 or TRBV12-4 and TRBJ2-1; TRBD2 matches at 7 bases. The CDR3 contains 15 residues. The junction had 11 bases not matched to a gene; V was cut back by 4 bases and J by 8 bases. CDR3 sequence: CASSSSGAFFHEQFF. CDR3 nucleotides: TGTGCCAGCAGTTCAAGCGGGGCCTTTTTCCATGAGCAGTTCTTC.

Ten or more counts support this clone. V is TRBV7-2 and J is TRBJ2-1, with 13 bases aligning to TRBD2. The V gene end was trimmed by 6 bases and the J gene end by 3 bases; junction bases not matched to a gene: 8. The CDR3 spans 17 residues. Per germline, CDR1 SGHTA and CDR2 FQGNSA. As DNA, the CDR3 is TGTGCCAGCAGTAAAGGGACTAGCGGGAAGAACTACAATGAGCAGTTCTTC. Translated: CASSKGTSGKNYNEQFF.

There are many counts of this clone. The chain combines TRBV28 with TRBJ1-6; 7 bases fit TRBD1. The CDR3 is made up of 17 amino acids. CDR1 and CDR2 from the germline V gene are MDHEN and SYDVKM. V shed 7 bases and J 4 bases; nucleotides not matched to a gene: 13. CDR3 sequence (DNA): TGTGCCAGCATTCCTCGACAGGGAGCGCCATATAATTCACCCCTCCACTTT. Residues: CASIPRQGAPYNSPLHF.

The table lists this clone with many counts. J is TRBJ2-1 and V is TRBV12-3 or TRBV12-4; D remains unclear. This CDR3 contains 13 residues. The V gene lost 3 bases and the J gene lost 9 bases, with 12 bases spanning the gap. CDR3 loop: CASSFAERGEQFF. DNA for the CDR3: TGTGCCAGCAGTTTTGCAGAACGCGGTGAGCAGTTCTTC.

This clone was picked up many times. The chain employs TRBV11-1 and TRBJ2-1; D not certain. Germline assignment: CDR1 SGHAT and CDR2 FQDESV (reference sequence). Trimming left V 7 bases short and J 0 bases short, with 16 bases between. This CDR3 is 16 amino acids long. In DNA, the CDR3 is TGTGCCAGCACCTCCCGGTTCGAGAGCTCCTACAATGAGCAGTTCTTC. It specifies CASTSRFESSYNEQFF.

At least ten counts were recorded for this clone. Since the CDR3 does not end with the conserved phenylalanine or tryptophan, this likely comes from a read error. The DNA is left out, because the CDR3 cannot be placed on it with certainty; the CDR3 is given as TCRdb lists it. This sequence joins TRBV7-3 and TRBJ2-6; the listed D gene, TRBD1, was not tested against the DNA. 9 amino acids form the CDR3, both terminal residues included. CDR1 is SGHTA, CDR2 FQGTGA, per germline. The CDR3 spells CASSIYRAS.

This clone was picked up many times. The chain joins TRBV20-1 to TRBJ1-1; 8 bases map to TRBD1. V lost 1 base and J lost 6; bases outside the gene matches: 7. The CDR3 length is 14 residues. CDR1 DFQATT and CDR2 SNEGSKA come from the germline V gene (reference sequence). The DNA of the CDR3 is TGCAGTGCTAGAGGGACAGGGACCTTCGCTGAAGCTTTCTTT. This sequence encodes CSARGTGTFAEAFF.

This clone showed up many times. A much larger clone sits a single nucleotide away, making a read error possible. The gene calls are TRBV7-2 and TRBJ1-5; TRBD1 is a possible D gene (6 bases). Germline V gene data show CDR1 as SGHTA and CDR2 as FQGNSA. This CDR3 has 15 residues. V lost 4 bases and J lost 10, with 20 bases in between. The CDR3 reads CASSSTGQRTRPQHF. DNA for the CDR3: TGTGCCAGCAGCTCCACAGGACAGAGAACTCGTCCCCAGCATTTT.

This clone has a count of ten or more. This rearrangement joins TRBV3-1 to TRBJ2-3; 10 bases align to TRBD2. V shed 1 base, J shed 4 bases, and the junction held 5 bases outside the gene matches. The CDR3 is 16 residues long. Looked up from germline, CDR1 is LGHDT and CDR2 is YNNKEL (reference sequence). CDR3 in amino acids: CASSQGVAGGSDTQYF. In nucleotides, the CDR3 is TGTGCCAGCAGCCAAGGGGTAGCGGGAGGCTCAGATACGCAGTATTTT.

This clone showed up many times. The CDR3 reads CSAIGNEQFF. Here the CDR3 DNA reads TGCAGTGCTATTGGGAATGAGCAGTTCTTC. V gene TRBV20-1 combines with J gene TRBJ2-1; no firm D call. The CDR3 is made up of 10 amino acids. V shed 4 bases and J shed 7 bases, with 5 bases lying between them. The germline gives CDR1 DFQATT, CDR2 SNEGSKA (reference sequence).

This clone has ten or more counts. The gene calls are TRBV20-1 and TRBJ2-7, with 9 bases identical to TRBD1. Germline V CDR1 and CDR2: DFQATT, SNEGSKA (reference sequence). V lost 5 bases and J lost 5; bases outside the gene matches: 4. There are 12 residues in the CDR3. CDR3 residues: CSAQQGAHEQYF. The DNA for the CDR3 is TGCAGTGCTCAACAGGGGGCCCACGAGCAGTACTTC.

In this sample, this clone turned up many times. The chain recombines TRBV10-2 with TRBJ1-2; D possibly corresponds to TRBD1 (6 bases). This CDR3 region has 12 residues. The germline V and J ends were trimmed by 7 bases and 4 bases, with 10 bases remaining between them. Germline V lookup: CDR1 WSHSY, CDR2 SAAADI. The CDR3 reads CASMTDSYGYTF. The CDR3 region has the DNA TGCGCCAGCATGACGGACAGCTATGGCTACACCTTC.

This clone was detected ten times or more. The chain uses TRBV5-6 and TRBJ2-1, with 10 positions matching TRBD1. V gave up 6 bases and J gave up 5 bases; unmatched junction bases: 14. Looked up from germline, CDR1 is SGHDT and CDR2 is YYEEEE. This CDR3 spans 17 amino acids. CDR3 sequence: CASTPRIWGQGNNEQFF. CDR3 nucleotides: TGTGCCAGCACCCCCCGAATATGGGGACAGGGGAACAATGAGCAGTTCTTC.

This rearrangement joins TRBV9 to TRBJ2-6; D perhaps matches TRBD2 (5 bases). Looked up from germline, CDR1 is SGDLS and CDR2 is YYNGEE. The CDR3 sequence is 18 residues long. Trimming pared 0 bases from V and 0 bases from J, leaving 13 bases between. CDR3 sequence: CASSVEGWESSGANVLTF. The CDR3 region has the DNA TGTGCCAGCAGCGTAGAAGGGTGGGAGAGCTCTGGGGCCAACGTCCTGACTTTC.

The J gene is TRBJ1-1, the V gene TRBV27, with 9 positions matching TRBD1. V shed 6 bases and J 2 bases; nucleotides not matched to a gene: 4. The CDR3 length is 14 residues. Germline-derived CDR1 and CDR2 are MNHEY and SMNVEV (reference sequence). CDR3 DNA: TGTGCCAGCAGGGGGACAGGGATAAACACTGAAGCTTTCTTT. Protein sequence: CASRGTGINTEAFF.

As regards this clone: The junction departs from the called germline gene at one end, perhaps through a read error. This rearrangement joins TRBV13 to TRBJ2-7; the match to TRBD2 covers 13 bases. The CDR3 spans 15 residues. Per the germline V gene, CDR1 is PRHDT and CDR2 is FYEKMQ (reference sequence). The CDR3: CANSPRTSGRYERYF. CDR3 nucleotides: TGTGCCAACAGCCCCCGGACTAGCGGGAGATACGAGCGGTACTTC.

This clone has just one count. V and J are TRBV7-9 and TRBJ2-7; 10 bases line up with TRBD1. Germline assignment: CDR1 SEHNR and CDR2 FQNEAQ (reference sequence). Germline trimming cut 3 bases from V and 6 bases from J; bases unmatched to any gene: 8. The CDR3 is made up of 15 amino acids. The CDR3 DNA reads TGTGCCAGCAGCTTTCTTGGGACAGGGGTTAGCGAGCAGTACTTC. This codes for CASSFLGTGVSEQYF.

This clone was counted many times. This rearrangement joins TRBV9 to TRBJ2-5; D might be TRBD1 (5 bases). From germline, CDR1 is SGDLS and CDR2 YYNGEE. CDR3 size: 15 residues. Trimming cost V 6 bases and J 1 base, with 16 bases left between them. CDR3 nucleotides: TGTGCCAGCAACAAGCAGGGCAGTTTCCAAGAGACCCAGTACTTC. Translation: CASNKQGSFQETQYF.

The CDR3, as DNA: TGTGCCAGCATATCTTTCGGGGGACTAGCGGGAGGGCCGTACTTC. It is translated as CASISFGGLAGGPYF. The V gene is TRBV6-1, the J gene TRBJ2-7, with 16 bases lining up with TRBD2. This CDR3 comprises 15 residues. The J segment lost 12 bases and the V segment lost 7 bases, leaving 12 bases of the junction unmatched. The germline V gene has CDR1 MNHNS and CDR2 SASEGT.

This clone has a count of ten or more. The chain employs TRBV5-1 and TRBJ2-2; TRBD1 matches 8 bases. CDR1 and CDR2 (germline): SGHRS, YFSETQ. This CDR3 has 14 amino acids. The ends lost 6 bases at V and 4 bases at J; junction bases unmatched: 5. In DNA, the CDR3 is TGCGCCAGCACCCGGACAGGGCCCACCGGGGAGCTGTTTTTT. As protein: CASTRTGPTGELFF.